This TCR beta chain was retrieved from a study of spatial heterogeneity in lung cancer. CDR3 length: 14 residues. With 4 bases clipped from V and 8 bases from J, the junction kept 6 bases outside the gene matches. Germline V gene data show CDR1 as MDHEN and CDR2 as SYDVKM. A single record per CDR3 protein comes from TCRdb applying MiXCR to the 5' RACE reads. The repertoire consists of under 30,000 distinct CDR3 sequences, with 4% to 6% occurring once and the leading ten covering around 5.2%. On this clonotype: Its matching antigen is unknown.

Findings and limits, study-wide: Blood showed ubiquitous tumor TCRs more often at resection than at routine follow-up.

The time point was: sample taken at primary tumor resection. Unsorted whole RNA samples from tumor, nontumor lung or frozen PBMC were sequenced. This receptor was taken from a male donor with early-stage non-small cell lung cancer. The chain links TRBV28 to TRBJ2-1; 9 nucleotides agree with TRBD2. The material sequenced was PBMCs, taken at surgery. The CDR3 DNA reads TGTGCCAGCAGTTCGGCGGGAGGGTCGGATGAGCAGTTCTTC. This gives the protein CASSSAGGSDEQFF.